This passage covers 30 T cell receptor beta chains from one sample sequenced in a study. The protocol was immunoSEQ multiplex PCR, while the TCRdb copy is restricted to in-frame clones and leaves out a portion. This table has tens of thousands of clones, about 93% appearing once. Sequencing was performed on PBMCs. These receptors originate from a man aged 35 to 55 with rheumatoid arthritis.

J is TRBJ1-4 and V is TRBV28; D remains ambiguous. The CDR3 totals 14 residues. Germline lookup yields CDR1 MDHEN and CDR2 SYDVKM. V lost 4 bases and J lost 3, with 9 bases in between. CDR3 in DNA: TGTGCCAGCAGTTCCCCGAATTCTAATGAAAAACTGTTTTTT. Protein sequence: CASSSPNSNEKLFF.

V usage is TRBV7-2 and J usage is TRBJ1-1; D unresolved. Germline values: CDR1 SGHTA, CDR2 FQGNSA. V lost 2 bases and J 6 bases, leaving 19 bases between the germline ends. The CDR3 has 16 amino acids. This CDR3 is CASSLSRATFNPEAFF. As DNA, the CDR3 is TGTGCCAGCAGCTTATCCCGGGCAACTTTCAATCCTGAAGCTTTCTTT.

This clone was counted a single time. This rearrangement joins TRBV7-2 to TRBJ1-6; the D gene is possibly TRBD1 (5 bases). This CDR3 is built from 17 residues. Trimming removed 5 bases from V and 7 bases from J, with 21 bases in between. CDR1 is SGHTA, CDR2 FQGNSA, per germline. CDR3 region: CASSPGRFRSPNSPLHF. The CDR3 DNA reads TGTGCCAGCAGCCCGGGACGATTTAGGAGCCCCAATTCACCCCTCCACTTT.

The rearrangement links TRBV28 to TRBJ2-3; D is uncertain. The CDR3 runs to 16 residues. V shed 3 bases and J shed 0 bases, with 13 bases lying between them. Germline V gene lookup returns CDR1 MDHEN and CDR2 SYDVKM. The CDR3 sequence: CASSFYDLLSTDTQYF. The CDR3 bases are TGTGCCAGCAGTTTCTACGATCTCCTTAGCACAGATACGCAGTATTTT.

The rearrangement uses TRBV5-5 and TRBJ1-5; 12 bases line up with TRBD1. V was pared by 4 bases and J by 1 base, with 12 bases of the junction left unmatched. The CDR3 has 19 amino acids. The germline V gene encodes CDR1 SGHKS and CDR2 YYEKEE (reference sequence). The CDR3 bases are TGTGCCAGCAGCACAGACCCGGGACAGGGGGCGAGCAGCAATCAGCCCCAGCATTTT. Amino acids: CASSTDPGQGASSNQPQHF.

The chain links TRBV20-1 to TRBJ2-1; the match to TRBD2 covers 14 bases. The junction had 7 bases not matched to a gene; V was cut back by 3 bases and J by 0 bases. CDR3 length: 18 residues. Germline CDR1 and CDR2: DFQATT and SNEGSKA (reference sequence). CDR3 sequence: CSASFLTSGRGSYNEQFF. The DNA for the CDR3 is TGCAGTGCTAGTTTCTTGACTAGCGGGAGGGGCTCCTACAATGAGCAGTTCTTC.

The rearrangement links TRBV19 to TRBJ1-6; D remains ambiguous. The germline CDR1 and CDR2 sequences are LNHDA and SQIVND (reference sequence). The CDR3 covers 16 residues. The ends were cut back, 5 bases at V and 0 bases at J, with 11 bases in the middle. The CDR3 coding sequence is TGTGCCAGTAGTTTTGGGAAGAGCTCCTATAATTCACCCCTCCACTTT. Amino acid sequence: CASSFGKSSYNSPLHF.

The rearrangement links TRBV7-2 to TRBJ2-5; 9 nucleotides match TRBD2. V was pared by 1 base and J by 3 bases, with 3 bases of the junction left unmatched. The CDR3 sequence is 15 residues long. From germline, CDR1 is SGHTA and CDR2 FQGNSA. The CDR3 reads CASSLVGLAEETQYF. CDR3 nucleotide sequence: TGTGCCAGCAGCTTAGTGGGACTAGCAGAAGAGACCCAGTACTTC.

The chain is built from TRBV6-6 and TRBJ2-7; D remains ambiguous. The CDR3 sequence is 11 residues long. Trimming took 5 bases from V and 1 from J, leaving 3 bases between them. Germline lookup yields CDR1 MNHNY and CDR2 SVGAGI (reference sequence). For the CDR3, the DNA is TGTGCCAGCAGTGGGTCCTACGAGCAGTACTTC. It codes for CASSGSYEQYF.

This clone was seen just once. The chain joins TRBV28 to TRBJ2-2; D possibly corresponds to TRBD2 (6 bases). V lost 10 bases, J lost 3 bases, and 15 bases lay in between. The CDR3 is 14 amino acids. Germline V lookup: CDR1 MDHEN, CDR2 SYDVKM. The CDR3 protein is CATRLTGDTGELFF. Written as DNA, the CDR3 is TGTGCCACCCGCCTAACGGGAGACACCGGGGAGCTGTTTTTT. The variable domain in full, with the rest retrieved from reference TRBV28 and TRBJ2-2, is DVKVTQSSRYLVKRTGEKVFLECVQDMDHENMFWYRQDPGLGLRLIYFSYDVKMKEKGDIPEGYSVSREKKERFSLILESASTNQTSMYLCATRLTGDTGELFFGEGSRLTVL.

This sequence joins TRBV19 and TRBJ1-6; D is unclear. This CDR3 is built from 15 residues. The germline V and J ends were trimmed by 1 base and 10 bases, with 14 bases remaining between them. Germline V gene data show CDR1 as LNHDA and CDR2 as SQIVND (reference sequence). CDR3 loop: CASSIVGSIWSPLHF. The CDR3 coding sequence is TGTGCCAGTAGTATAGTGGGCAGTATTTGGTCACCCCTCCACTTT.

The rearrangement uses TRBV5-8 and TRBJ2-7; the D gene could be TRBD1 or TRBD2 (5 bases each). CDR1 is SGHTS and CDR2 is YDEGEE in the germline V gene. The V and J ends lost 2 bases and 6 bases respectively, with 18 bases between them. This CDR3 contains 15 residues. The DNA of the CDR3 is TGTGCCAGCAGCTTTATGGGACCCACTGGCTTCGAGCAGTACTTC. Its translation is CASSFMGPTGFEQYF.

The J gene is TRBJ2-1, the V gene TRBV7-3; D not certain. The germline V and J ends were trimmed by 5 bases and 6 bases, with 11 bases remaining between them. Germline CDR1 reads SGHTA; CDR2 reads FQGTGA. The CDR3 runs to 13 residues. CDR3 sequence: CASSQSGGNEQFF. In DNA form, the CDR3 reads TGTGCCAGCAGCCAAAGTGGTGGCAATGAGCAGTTCTTC.

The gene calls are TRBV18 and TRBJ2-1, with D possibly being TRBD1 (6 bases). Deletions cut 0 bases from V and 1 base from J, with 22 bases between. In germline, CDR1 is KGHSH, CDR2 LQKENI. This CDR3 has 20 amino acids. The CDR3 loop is CASSPPKGTSTGKSYNEQFF. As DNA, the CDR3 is TGTGCCAGCTCACCACCGAAAGGGACATCGACGGGTAAATCCTACAATGAGCAGTTCTTC.

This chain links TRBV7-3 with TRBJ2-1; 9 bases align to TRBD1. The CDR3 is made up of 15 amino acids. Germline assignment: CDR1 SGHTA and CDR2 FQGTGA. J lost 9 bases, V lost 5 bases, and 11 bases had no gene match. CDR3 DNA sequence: TGTGCCAGCAGCAAACAGGGGGCGTCGTCTGTTGAGCAGTTCTTC. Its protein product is CASSKQGASSVEQFF.

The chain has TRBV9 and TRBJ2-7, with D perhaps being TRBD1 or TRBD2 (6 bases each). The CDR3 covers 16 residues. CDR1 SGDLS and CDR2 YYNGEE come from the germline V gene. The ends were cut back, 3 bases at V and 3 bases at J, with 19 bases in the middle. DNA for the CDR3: TGTGCCAGCAGCGAGACTACAGGGAGGTTAGACTACGAGCAGTACTTC. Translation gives CASSETTGRLDYEQYF.

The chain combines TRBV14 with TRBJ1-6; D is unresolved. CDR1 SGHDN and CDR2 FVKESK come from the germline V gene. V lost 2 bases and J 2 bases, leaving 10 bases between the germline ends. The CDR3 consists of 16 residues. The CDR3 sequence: CASSQQQRTYNSPLHF. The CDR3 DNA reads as TGTGCCAGCAGCCAACAACAGCGGACCTATAATTCACCCCTCCACTTT.

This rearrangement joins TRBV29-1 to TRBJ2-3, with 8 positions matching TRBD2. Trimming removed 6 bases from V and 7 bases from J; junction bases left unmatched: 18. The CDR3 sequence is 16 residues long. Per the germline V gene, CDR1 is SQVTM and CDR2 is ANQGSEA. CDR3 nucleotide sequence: TGCAGCGTAGCCTCCCGGGGGAGCGGGGGCGGAAATACGCAGTATTTT. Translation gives CSVASRGSGGGNTQYF.

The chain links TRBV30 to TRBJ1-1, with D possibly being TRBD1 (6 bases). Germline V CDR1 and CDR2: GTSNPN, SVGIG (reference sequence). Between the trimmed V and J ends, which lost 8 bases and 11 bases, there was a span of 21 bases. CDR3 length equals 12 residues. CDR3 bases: TGTGCCGGAACAGGGCCCAAGGGGGAGGCTTTCTTT. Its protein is CAGTGPKGEAFF. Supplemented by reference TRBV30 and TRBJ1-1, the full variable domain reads SQTIHQWPATLVQPVGSPLSLECTVEGTSNPNLYWYRQAAGRGLQLLFYSVGIGQISSEVPQNLSASRPQDRQFILSSKKLLLSDSGFYLCAGTGPKGEAFFGQGTRLTVV.

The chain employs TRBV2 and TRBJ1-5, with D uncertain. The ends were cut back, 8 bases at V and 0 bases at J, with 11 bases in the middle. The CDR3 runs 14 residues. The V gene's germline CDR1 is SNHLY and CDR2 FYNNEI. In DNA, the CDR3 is TGTGCCAGCCGGTTCGGTTATAGCAATCAGCCCCAGCATTTT. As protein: CASRFGYSNQPQHF.

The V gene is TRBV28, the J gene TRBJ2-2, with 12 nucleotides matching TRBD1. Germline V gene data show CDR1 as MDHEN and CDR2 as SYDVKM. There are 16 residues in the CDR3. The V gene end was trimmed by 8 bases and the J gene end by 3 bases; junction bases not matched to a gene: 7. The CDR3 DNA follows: TGTGCCAGCGGGACAGGGGGCTCTTCGGACACCGGGGAGCTGTTTTTT. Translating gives CASGTGGSSDTGELFF.

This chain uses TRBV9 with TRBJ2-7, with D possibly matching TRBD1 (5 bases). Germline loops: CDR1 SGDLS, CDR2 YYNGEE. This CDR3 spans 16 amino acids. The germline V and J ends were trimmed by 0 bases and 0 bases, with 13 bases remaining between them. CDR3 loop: CASSVDLGRPSYEQYF. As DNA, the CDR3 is TGTGCCAGCAGCGTAGATCTGGGGCGACCCTCCTACGAGCAGTACTTC.

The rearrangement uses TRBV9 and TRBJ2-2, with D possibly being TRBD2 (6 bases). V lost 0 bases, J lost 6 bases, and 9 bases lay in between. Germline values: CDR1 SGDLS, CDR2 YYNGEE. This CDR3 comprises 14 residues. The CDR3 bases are TGTGCCAGCAGCGTAGAGTCGGGGGCCGGGGAGCTGTTTTTT. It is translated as CASSVESGAGELFF.

CDR3 protein: CASSLGYHQPQHF. The DNA for the CDR3 is TGTGCCAGCAGTTTGGGGTATCACCAGCCCCAGCATTTT. V usage is TRBV27 and J usage is TRBJ1-5; the D is unclear. V was pared by 3 bases and J by 7 bases, with 10 bases between. The V gene's germline CDR1 is MNHEY and CDR2 SMNVEV (reference sequence). The CDR3 is made up of 13 amino acids.

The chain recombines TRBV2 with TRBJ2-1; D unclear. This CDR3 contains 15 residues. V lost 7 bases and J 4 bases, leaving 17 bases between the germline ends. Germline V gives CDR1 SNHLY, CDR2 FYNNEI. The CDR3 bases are TGTGCCAGCACCGCAACGGGCAGCTCATACAATGAGCAGTTCTTC. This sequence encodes CASTATGSSYNEQFF. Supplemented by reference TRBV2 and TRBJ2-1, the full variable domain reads EPEVTQTPSHQVTQMGQEVILRCVPISNHLYFYWYRQILGQKVEFLVSFYNNEISEKSEIFDDQFSVERPDGSNFTLKIRSTKLEDSAMYFCASTATGSSYNEQFFGPGTRLTVL.

CDR3 nucleotide sequence: TGTGCCAGCAGCTTGCCGGCAGGACTACCTTACAATGAGCAGTTCTTC. The encoded protein is CASSLPAGLPYNEQFF. The rearrangement joins TRBV5-6 to TRBJ2-1, with D tentatively TRBD2 (6 bases). The germline V gene has CDR1 SGHDT and CDR2 YYEEEE. The CDR3 totals 16 residues. V was cut by 1 base and J by 4 bases, with 15 bases left in between. The whole variable domain, remainder taken from reference TRBV5-6 and TRBJ2-1, is DAGVTQSPTHLIKTRGQQVTLRCSPKSGHDTVSWYQQALGQGPQFIFQYYEEEERQRGNFPDRFSGHQFPNYSSELNVNALLLGDSALYLCASSLPAGLPYNEQFFGPGTRLTVL.

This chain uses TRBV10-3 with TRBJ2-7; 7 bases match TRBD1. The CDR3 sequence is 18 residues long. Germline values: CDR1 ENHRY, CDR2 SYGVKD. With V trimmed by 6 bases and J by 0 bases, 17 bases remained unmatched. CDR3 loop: CAIRVGRPGTVSSYEQYF. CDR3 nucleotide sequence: TGTGCCATCAGAGTGGGCAGACCCGGGACAGTGAGCTCCTACGAGCAGTACTTC.

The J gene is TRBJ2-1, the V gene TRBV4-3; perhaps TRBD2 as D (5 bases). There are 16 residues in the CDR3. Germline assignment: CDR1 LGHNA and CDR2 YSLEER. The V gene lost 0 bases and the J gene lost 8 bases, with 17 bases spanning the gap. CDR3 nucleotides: TGCGCCAGCAGCCAAGATGAAGGAACCTTCGGGGATGAGCAGTTCTTC. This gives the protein CASSQDEGTFGDEQFF.

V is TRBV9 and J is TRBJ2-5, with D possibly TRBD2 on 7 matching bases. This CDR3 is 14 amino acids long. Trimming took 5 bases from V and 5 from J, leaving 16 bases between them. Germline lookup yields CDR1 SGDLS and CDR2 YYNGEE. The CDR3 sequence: CASSRPGGRETQYF. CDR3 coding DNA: TGTGCCAGCAGTAGACCGGGGGGCAGGGAGACCCAGTACTTC.

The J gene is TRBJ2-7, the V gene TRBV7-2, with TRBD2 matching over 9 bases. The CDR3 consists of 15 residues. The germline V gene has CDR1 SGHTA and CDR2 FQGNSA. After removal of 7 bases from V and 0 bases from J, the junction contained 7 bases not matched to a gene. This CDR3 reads CASTALAGYSYEQYF. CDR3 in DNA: TGTGCCAGCACAGCACTAGCGGGTTACTCCTACGAGCAGTACTTC.